This TCR beta chain was sequenced during a study of ipilimumab plus nivolumab after autologous stem cell transplantation. Study as a whole: Patients received a median of about five ipilimumab and roughly 8 nivolumab doses.

Starting 14 to 28 days after autologous transplant, ipilimumab 1 mg/kg was given. Dosing: nivolumab 3 mg/kg IV, weeks 1, 4, 7, 10, then every two weeks to week 26. This clone has just one count. Profiling relied on immunoSEQ multiplex PCR, and the TCRdb table lists in-frame clones only, not all of them. Here the sample spans fewer than 95,000 clones, 75% to 85% being singletons. This clonotype was obtained from a male donor with diffuse large B-cell lymphoma. Sequencing used PBMCs, obtained in a trial of ipilimumab plus nivolumab as post-transplant consolidation.

The CDR3: CAWDGGSSYNEQFF. CDR3 nucleotides: TGTGCGTGGGACGGGGGTAGCTCCTACAATGAGCAGTTCTTC. The rearrangement uses TRBV30 and TRBJ2-1; the D gene is possibly TRBD2 (6 bases). The CDR3 length is 14 residues. CDR1 and CDR2 from the germline V gene are GTSNPN and SVGIG (reference sequence).